Listed below are T cell receptor beta chains from one sample, sequenced in a study of control samples from healthy donors and cancer patients. Profiled with immunoSEQ multiplex PCR; TCRdb holds only in-frame clones, not every one. In the table there are around 100,000 clones, about 88% of which are singletons. Input material: blood. The receptors come from a woman between 50 and 59 years old in good health. Both conserved end residues are part of each CDR3. D genes are given only for firm matches. Size is stated for part of the rows, as once, few or many counts, or as a class when the clone is expanded.

clone size,V gene,D gene,J gene,CDR3 DNA,CDR3 protein
-,TRBV5-6,-,TRBJ2-3,TGTGCCAGCAGCTCTGCGGGGTCACGACTCCGCACAGATACGCAGTATTTT,CASSSAGSRLRTDTQYF
-,TRBV27,TRBD1,TRBJ1-1,TGTGCCAGCTCCTGGGGACAGTTGAACACTGAAGCTTTCTTT,CASSWGQLNTEAFF
-,TRBV6-5,-,TRBJ1-2,TGTGCCAGCAGCCCCGGGAGGGGGGCGCTGGGTGGCTACACCTTC,CASSPGRGALGGYTF
-,TRBV7-8,TRBD2,TRBJ2-2,TGTGCCAGCAGCTGGGGACTAGGGGGGATCAACACCGGGGAGCTGTTTTTT,CASSWGLGGINTGELFF
-,TRBV19,-,TRBJ2-2,TGTGCCAGTAGGGTCGCCGGGGAGCTGTTTTTT,CASRVAGELFF
-,TRBV11-3,TRBD2,TRBJ2-1,TGTGCCAGCAGCTTAGATCGTAGGGCTAGCGGGAGTCGAAGTGGGGAGCAGTTCTTC,CASSLDRRASGSRSGEQFF
-,TRBV27,-,TRBJ2-1,TGTGCCAGCAGTTTATATCCTGCTGGCTATCTTGATGAGCAGTTCTTC,CASSLYPAGYLDEQFF
-,TRBV4-2,-,TRBJ1-1,TGTGCCAGCAGCCAAGGATTATTAGGTAGGGGCTCTGACACTGAAGCTTTCTTT,CASSQGLLGRGSDTEAFF
-,TRBV30,TRBD2,TRBJ2-4,TGTGCCTGGAGCCCGGGGGGGGACATTCAGTACTTC,CAWSPGGDIQYF
-,TRBV3-1/TRBV3-2,-,TRBJ1-2,TGTGCCAGCAGCCGGCTGAACAGGGCAACTAACTATGGCTACACCTTC,CASSRLNRATNYGYTF
-,TRBV18,-,TRBJ2-3,TGTGCCAGCTCACCAATAGTGGCCTCCACAGATACGCAGTATTTT,CASSPIVASTDTQYF
-,TRBV12-3/TRBV12-4,-,TRBJ2-5,TGTGCCAGCAGTCCCTCCACAGAGACCCAGTACTTC,CASSPSTETQYF
-,TRBV11-2,-,TRBJ1-2,TGTGCCAGCAGCTTACTTCAGGGGAGCAGAAGGAAGGGTAACTATGGCTACACCTTC,CASSLLQGSRRKGNYGYTF
-,TRBV20-1,-,TRBJ2-7,TGCAGTGCTAGACAGGGATACGAGCAGTACTTC,CSARQGYEQYF
-,TRBV6-6,TRBD2,TRBJ2-1,TGTGCCAGCGTACGCGGGACTAGCGGGTTCAATGAGCAGTTCTTC,CASVRGTSGFNEQFF
-,TRBV24-1,-,TRBJ2-3,TGTGCCACCAGTTCTGCAGGGACAGATACGCAGTATTTT,CATSSAGTDTQYF
few,TRBV18,-,TRBJ2-5,TGTGCCAGCTCACCTCGACGTGGCGGTCTAACCGAAGAGACCCAGTACTTC,CASSPRRGGLTEETQYF
-,TRBV9,TRBD2,TRBJ2-2,TGTGCCAGCACAACGGCGGGAGGGCCTCGGGAGCTGTTTTTT,CASTTAGGPRELFF
few,TRBV5-5,TRBD1,TRBJ1-5,TGTGCCAGCACCGTCGGCGGACAGGGGAACCAGCCCCAGCATTTT,CASTVGGQGNQPQHF
-,TRBV29-1,TRBD2,TRBJ2-5,TGCAGCGTATCTCCGACTAGCGGGGCGGACGAGACCCAGTACTTC,CSVSPTSGADETQYF
once,TRBV6-5,-,TRBJ1-1,TGTGCCAGCGGAGTTAGGGGCGACAACACTGAAGCTTTCTTT,CASGVRGDNTEAFF
-,TRBV7-6,-,TRBJ2-5,TGTGCCAGCAGCTTAGTCGGGGAAGGGTTGGAGACCCAGTACTTC,CASSLVGEGLETQYF
few,TRBV18,-,TRBJ2-5,TGTGCCAGCTCACCGACTATCCAAGAGACCCAGTACTTC,CASSPTIQETQYF
-,TRBV10-1,-,TRBJ2-5,TGCGCCAGCAGTAGGGGGGCTGGCATTCAAGAGACCCAGTACTTC,CASSRGAGIQETQYF
-,TRBV2,TRBD2,TRBJ2-1,TGTGCCACCCGGGCTAGCGGGGGGGCCTACAATGAGCAGTTCTTC,CATRASGGAYNEQFF
-,TRBV10-2,-,TRBJ1-2,TGCGCCAGCAGGGCCGGGACGTTTGAAGGCTACACCTTC,CASRAGTFEGYTF